The 10 T cell receptor beta chains below all came from one sample that was sequenced in a study of shared T cell receptors in the human thymus. Clones were sequenced by immunoSEQ multiplex PCR, and TCRdb holds only the in-frame ones, with some missing. This table has about 660,000 clones, approximately 87% appearing once. The same sample was also used in a study of human thymus T cells.

Source material: thymocytes. The receptors derive from a boy under two years old with a congenital heart defect.

CDR3 residues: CAWDPFGAQGNQPQHF. The CDR3 coding sequence is TGTGCCTGGGACCCCTTTGGGGCACAGGGCAATCAGCCCCAGCATTTT. The genes are TRBV30 and TRBJ1-5, with D perhaps TRBD1 (5 bases). The germline V gene has CDR1 GTSNPN and CDR2 SVGIG (reference sequence). The V and J ends lost 5 bases and 2 bases respectively, with 19 bases between them. The CDR3 extends over 16 amino acids.

This clone was detected only once. The chain recombines TRBV21-1 with TRBJ2-1; the DNA was not used to check the table's D call, TRBD2. TRBV21-1 is an annotated pseudogene. The CDR3 has 16 amino acids. Written as DNA, the CDR3 is TGTGCCAGCAGCAAAGCGGAGCGGGGAACCTACAATGAGCAGTTCTTC. It translates to CASSKAERGTYNEQFF.

The chain links TRBV6-1 to TRBJ2-7; D is unresolved. The CDR3 runs 13 residues. The V and J ends lost 5 bases and 2 bases respectively, with 10 bases between them. CDR1 is MNHNS, CDR2 SASEGT, per germline. As DNA, the CDR3 is TGTGCCAGCAGTCGGCAGACAACCTACGAGCAGTACTTC. It yields the protein CASSRQTTYEQYF.

This clone has a single count. The chain is built from TRBV11-2 and TRBJ2-5; 8 positions match TRBD1. The J segment lost 5 bases and the V segment lost 5 bases, leaving 7 bases of the junction unmatched. The germline V gene encodes CDR1 SGHAT and CDR2 FQNNGV. The CDR3 runs to 14 residues. The CDR3 region has the DNA TGTGCCAGCAGCACCCACGACAGGGGTGAGACCCAGTACTTC. Residues: CASSTHDRGETQYF.

This clone was detected once. The chain links TRBV28 to TRBJ2-7, with 8 bases identical to TRBD2. The CDR3 loop spans 19 amino acids. The junction had 21 bases not matched to a gene; V was cut back by 1 base and J by 7 bases. The germline V gene has CDR1 MDHEN and CDR2 SYDVKM. CDR3 coding DNA: TGTGCCAGCAGTTTATCTAGGGTCGGTGGACGGGAGGGGTCGGGGGAGCAGTACTTC. Translated: CASSLSRVGGREGSGEQYF.

The rearrangement links TRBV5-8 to TRBJ1-5; 7 positions match TRBD1. This CDR3 has 16 amino acids. Trimming cost V 0 bases and J 2 bases; bases outside gene matches: 5. Germline-derived CDR1 and CDR2 are SGHTS and YDEGEE. The CDR3 spells CASSLGQGRRNQPQHF. The CDR3 region has the DNA TGTGCCAGCAGCTTGGGACAGGGCCGACGCAATCAGCCCCAGCATTTT.

The chain joins TRBV27 to TRBJ1-2, with a tentative D call TRBD1 (5 bases). CDR1 is MNHEY and CDR2 is SMNVEV in the germline V gene (reference sequence). The V gene lost 5 bases and the J gene lost 1 base, with 14 bases spanning the gap. This CDR3 is 15 amino acids long. The CDR3 protein is CASSQQGWGNYGYTF. The CDR3 bases are TGTGCCAGCAGTCAGCAGGGTTGGGGTAACTATGGCTACACCTTC.

The rearrangement links TRBV7-8 to TRBJ2-7, with D possibly TRBD2 on 5 matching bases. The CDR3 contains 14 residues. The V end lost 5 bases, the J end lost 4 bases, and 15 bases lay between the germline ends. Germline V gene data show CDR1 as SGHVS and CDR2 as FQNEAQ. CDR3 nucleotide sequence: TGTGCCAGCAGCCTTCCTGTAGAGCGGTACGAGCAGTACTTC. Its translation: CASSLPVERYEQYF. The full variable domain, rest sourced from reference TRBV7-8 and TRBJ2-7, is GAGVSQSPRYKVAKRGQDVALRCDPISGHVSLFWYQQALGQGPEFLTYFQNEAQLDKSGLPSDRFFAERPEGSVSTLKIQRTQQEDSAVYLCASSLPVERYEQYFGPGTRLTVT.

The chain combines TRBV28 with TRBJ2-3; 10 bases line up with TRBD2. With V trimmed by 8 bases and J by 6 bases, 23 bases remained unmatched. CDR3 length equals 19 residues. Per the germline V gene, CDR1 is MDHEN and CDR2 is SYDVKM. The CDR3 loop reads CASGGTGGGKREGPDTQYF. The CDR3 DNA follows: TGTGCCAGCGGGGGCACCGGCGGGGGGAAGCGGGAGGGCCCCGATACGCAGTATTTT.

The J gene is TRBJ2-7, the V gene TRBV11-2; 8 nucleotides line up with TRBD2. The CDR3 runs to 15 residues. Trimming cost V 1 base and J 3 bases; bases outside gene matches: 5. Germline V gene lookup returns CDR1 SGHAT and CDR2 FQNNGV. This CDR3 reads CASSLAAGGVYEQYF. DNA of the CDR3: TGTGCCAGCAGCTTAGCGGCGGGAGGCGTCTACGAGCAGTACTTC. Supplemented by reference TRBV11-2 and TRBJ2-7, the full variable domain reads EAGVAQSPRYKIIEKRQSVAFWCNPISGHATLYWYQQILGQGPKLLIQFQNNGVVDDSQLPKDRFSAERLKGVDSTLKIQPAKLEDSAVYLCASSLAAGGVYEQYFGPGTRLTVT.